Included here is one T cell receptor (beta chain) sequence, with context. Its antigen is not yet known. Qualities for individual bases were not recorded, and no much larger clone is one base off. The source of the sample is a study of T-cell memory formation after mild COVID-19 (dated by TCRdb to the early 2020s). Regarding the complete study: Most TCR sequence clusters were specific to one of the two donors. T-cell clones expanding and contracting after mild COVID-19 in a couple of donors were tracked by longitudinal TCRalpha and TCRbeta repertoire sequencing. Two young, previously healthy adult volunteers, one female and one male, were included in the cohort.

The run used an Illumina NovaSeq 6000. cDNA libraries for TCRalpha and TCRbeta were prepared by 5'RACE using constant-segment primers, with sample barcodes and unique molecular identifiers added. RNA was extracted from every sample with Trizol reagent. Amplification of the libraries took two PCR steps, and the second step added a second sample barcode plus Illumina TruSeq adapters. Sequencing of libraries was performed on an Illumina NovaSeq with 2 x 150 bp paired-end reads. The study's own analysis went as follows. With migec v1.2.7, reads were demultiplexed and then collapsed into UMI-guided consensus sequences. Using mixcr v2.1.11, UMI consensuses were aligned to TRA and TRB V and J templates and then assembled into clonotypes. A clonotype was counted as expanded or contracted only when both edgeR and NoisET called the clonotype significant, with the noise models trained on biological replicates. edgeR calls used a false discovery rate-adjusted p below 0.01 and a log2 fold-change threshold of 1. As an exploratory analysis of dynamics, PCA with hierarchical clustering was applied to max-normalized trajectories of the 1000 most abundant clonotypes. Separately sequenced CD4+ and CD8+ repertoires were used to assign a CD4 or CD8 phenotype to each responding clone. TCRdb trimmed the raw reads at Q25, called clones with MiXCR and kept productive beta chains. Rows merge per CDR3 protein into single entries with the most common DNA and genes. These V and J calls are TCRdb output, not the study's own analysis. This sample holds hundreds of thousands of distinct CDR3 sequences; nearly 25% were observed only once. Of the sample, around 12% falls within the top ten clones.

Ficoll-Paque density gradient centrifugation was used to isolate PBMCs. Study-wide conclusions, independent of this receptor: Balanced CD4/CD8 phenotypes were observed for clones contracting from day 15 to 85, whereas a bias towards CD4+ was observed for a second wave of clones expanding from day 15 to 37. Some responding clones were found in pre-infection memory, which suggests that pre-existing cross-reactive memory T cells took part in the SARS-CoV-2 response. Only a couple of mild cases were covered by the study, and larger cohorts that include severe cases with pre-infection samples were considered necessary. Contracting CD4+ clones appeared mostly in the CM and EM memory subsets, whereas CD8+ clones were enriched in EMRA. SARS-CoV-2 specificity of the second-wave clones peaking on day 37 was not confirmed.

A distance of 14 bases separates the germline ends of V and J, which lose 3 bases and 3 bases respectively. The germline V gene provides CDR1 LGHNA and CDR2 YSLEER. Inclusive of the bounding cysteine and phenylalanine, the CDR3 is 16 residues long. The retained sequence is limited to the CDR3, 48 bases, with the frame set at the first base. This clonotype was sampled from an adult woman who had mild COVID-19 (a few samples of this study predate the infection). The sample titles of this study are shuffled in the database, so cell type and time point are left out; the donor was told from shared clones. The chain joins TRBV4-3 to TRBJ2-2, with TRBD1 perhaps the D gene, on 5 matching bases. Sequenced: PBMCs or a T cell subset sorted from them (not recorded which). The sequenced DNA is TGCGCCAGCAGCCATCTTGTGGGGCGCGACACCGGGGAGCTGTTTTTT. The encoded protein is CASSHLVGRDTGELFF.